This T cell receptor (beta chain) was sequenced during a study of early T cells in non-severe SARS-CoV-2 infection. The table lists this clonotype with a few counts. TCRdb reprocessed the 5' RACE reads with MiXCR, giving one entry per CDR3 protein. The sample carries approximately 56,000 distinct CDR3 sequences, approximately 11% recorded once. V lost 0 bases, J lost 1 base, and 4 bases lay in between. The CDR3 contains 13 residues. CDR1 MNHEY and CDR2 SVGEGT come from the germline V gene. This sequence joins TRBV6-2 or TRBV6-3 and TRBJ2-7; D ambiguous. The sequenced sample consisted of whole blood. This clonotype was obtained from an adult who was a healthcare worker with PCR-confirmed SARS-CoV-2 infection or an uninfected control (not recorded which). CDR3 amino acids: CASSYSSSYEQYF. Written as DNA, the CDR3 is TGTGCCAGCAGTTACTCCAGTTCCTACGAGCAGTACTTC.